Each of the 20 T cell receptor beta chains below was sequenced from the same sample in a study of blood T cell repertoires in COVID-19. Generated by immunoSEQ multiplex PCR, the TCRdb table keeps only in-frame clones and is missing some. The sample lists 230,000 or so clones, approximately 81% occurring once. Sequencing used PBMCs or T cells enriched from blood (not recorded which). The source of these receptors is a woman aged 45-65 years who had been exposed to COVID-19.

V usage is TRBV14 and J usage is TRBJ1-2; the D gene is possibly TRBD1 (6 bases). V dropped 1 base and J dropped 5 bases, with 14 bases sitting between them. Germline V lookup: CDR1 SGHDN, CDR2 FVKESK. The CDR3 spans 15 residues. The CDR3 bases are TGTGCCAGCAGCCAAGGGCCAGGGGCGCATTATGGCTACACCTTC. Its translation: CASSQGPGAHYGYTF. The full variable domain, completed using reference TRBV14 and TRBJ1-2, is EAGVTQFPSHSVIEKGQTVTLRCDPISGHDNLYWYRRVMGKEIKFLLHFVKESKQDESGMPNNRFLAERTGGTYSTLKVQPAELEDSGVYFCASSQGPGAHYGYTFGSGTRLTVV.

The rearrangement uses TRBV19 and TRBJ2-2, with D maybe TRBD2 (6 bases). V dropped 6 bases and J dropped 1 base, with 15 bases sitting between them. The CDR3 runs 16 residues. CDR1 is LNHDA and CDR2 is SQIVND in the germline V gene (reference sequence). This chain's CDR3 is CASSQLGTGNTGELFF. Written as DNA, the CDR3 is TGTGCCAGTAGCCAACTAGGGACTGGGAACACCGGGGAGCTGTTTTTT.

This chain connects TRBV15 to TRBJ1-6, with 12 bases fitting TRBD1. Looked up from germline, CDR1 is LNHNV and CDR2 is YYDKDF (reference sequence). Trimming removed 5 bases from V and 9 bases from J; junction bases left unmatched: 5. CDR3 length: 15 residues. CDR3 protein: CATSEGQGAPSPLHF. CDR3 DNA: TGTGCCACCAGCGAGGGACAGGGGGCGCCTTCACCCCTCCACTTT.

This clone was seen a handful of times. The chain employs TRBV3-1 (or the pseudogene TRBV3-2) and TRBJ2-1, with a tentative D call TRBD2 (6 bases). The germline V gene has CDR1 LGHDT and CDR2 YNNKEL (reference sequence). The CDR3 length is 13 residues. Trimming took off 4 bases at V and 7 bases at J, with 11 bases between the two ends. CDR3 amino acids: CASSPYGGNEQFF. The CDR3 DNA reads TGTGCCAGCAGCCCCTACGGGGGTAATGAGCAGTTCTTC.

The chain couples TRBV13 to TRBJ1-1; D possibly corresponds to TRBD1 (6 bases). The CDR3 length is 13 residues. Germline CDR1 and CDR2: PRHDT and FYEKMQ (reference sequence). Trimming removed 5 bases at V and 8 bases at J, with 15 bases between. This CDR3 is CASSPQRGKEAFF. CDR3 bases: TGTGCCAGCAGCCCCCAGAGGGGGAAGGAAGCTTTCTTT.

The sample holds a few counts of this clone. V gene TRBV20-1 combines with J gene TRBJ2-5; D unclear. The ends were cut back, 4 bases at V and 4 bases at J, with 7 bases in the middle. CDR1 is DFQATT, CDR2 SNEGSKA, per germline (reference sequence). This CDR3 spans 11 amino acids. CDR3 sequence (DNA): TGCAGTGCTATAGTTTCAGAGACCCAGTACTTC. This encodes CSAIVSETQYF.

V is TRBV7-9 and J is TRBJ2-5; 10 bases fit TRBD1. Looked up from germline, CDR1 is SEHNR and CDR2 is FQNEAQ (reference sequence). V lost 1 base, J lost 1 base, and 0 bases stayed unmatched. The CDR3 contains 15 residues. CDR3 coding DNA: TGTGCCAGCAGCTTAGGGACAGGGGGCCAAGAGACCCAGTACTTC. This codes for CASSLGTGGQETQYF.

This clone has a handful of counts. For the CDR3, the DNA is TGTGCCAGCAGCTCGGGTAGGACTGAAGCTTTCTTT. Translation: CASSSGRTEAFF. V gene TRBV7-9 combines with J gene TRBJ1-1, with D unresolved. Trimming left V 4 bases short and J 5 bases short, with 8 bases between. CDR1 and CDR2 (germline): SEHNR, FQNEAQ (reference sequence). The CDR3 is 12 residues long.

The gene calls are TRBV9 and TRBJ1-2; no firm D call. V lost 1 base and J lost 3, with 10 bases in between. Germline loops: CDR1 SGDLS, CDR2 YYNGEE. The CDR3 is 14 residues long. CDR3 nucleotide sequence: TGTGCCAGCAGCGTATCGGGCGGGGACTATGGCTACACCTTC. Residues: CASSVSGGDYGYTF. Full variable domain (rest looked up from reference TRBV9 and TRBJ1-2): DSGVTQTPKHLITATGQRVTLRCSPRSGDLSVYWYQQSLDQGLQFLIQYYNGEERAKGNILERFSAQQFPDLHSELNLSSLELGDSALYFCASSVSGGDYGYTFGSGTRLTVV.

This rearrangement joins TRBV6-5 to TRBJ1-1; tentatively, D is TRBD1 (6 bases). V was cut by 7 bases and J by 5 bases, with 20 bases left in between. The CDR3 is 15 amino acids. Germline CDR1 and CDR2: MNHEY and SVGAGI. For the CDR3, the DNA is TGTGCCAGCATCTCAGGGGAGATCGGGAGGACTGAAGCTTTCTTT. Amino acids: CASISGEIGRTEAFF.

This chain uses TRBV5-4 with TRBJ1-1; 7 nucleotides agree with TRBD1. This CDR3 has 13 residues. Per the germline V gene, CDR1 is SGHNT and CDR2 is YYREEE (reference sequence). The J segment lost 3 bases and the V segment lost 10 bases, leaving 9 bases of the junction unmatched. CDR3 loop: CAGGTARYTEAFF. The CDR3 DNA is TGTGCCGGGGGGACAGCCCGGTACACTGAAGCTTTCTTT.

Only a few counts were recorded for this clone. The genes are TRBV7-8 and TRBJ2-7, with 10 bases that match TRBD2. In germline, CDR1 is SGHVS, CDR2 FQNEAQ. After removal of 5 bases from V and 7 bases from J, the junction contained 5 bases not matched to a gene. The CDR3 runs to 13 residues. This chain's CDR3 is CASSLRTSGEQYF. The CDR3 bases are TGTGCCAGCAGCCTCAGGACTAGCGGAGAGCAGTACTTC.

This chain uses TRBV5-1 with TRBJ1-2; 10 nucleotides align to TRBD1. The CDR3 is made up of 15 amino acids. The trim removed 5 bases at V and 5 bases at J, leaving 9 bases unmatched. Germline V gives CDR1 SGHRS, CDR2 YFSETQ. CDR3 region: CASRRGTGEEYGYTF. For the CDR3, the DNA is TGCGCCAGCAGACGAGGGACAGGGGAAGAGTATGGCTACACCTTC.

The rearrangement links TRBV6-2 or TRBV6-3 to TRBJ2-1, with 9 nucleotides matching TRBD1. V trimming: 4 bases; J trimming: 9 bases; junction bases outside the gene matches: 7. Per germline, CDR1 MNHEY and CDR2 SVGEGT. This CDR3 is 14 amino acids long. This CDR3 reads CASSFPGQGGEQFF. For the CDR3, the DNA is TGTGCCAGCAGTTTCCCGGGACAGGGAGGTGAGCAGTTCTTC.

The chain couples TRBV5-8 to TRBJ2-1; D uncertain. The germline CDR1 and CDR2 sequences are SGHTS and YDEGEE. The CDR3 is 13 amino acids. V was cut by 2 bases and J by 6 bases, with 9 bases left in between. The DNA for the CDR3 is TGTGCCAGCAGCTTTCCGGTCTCCAATGAGCAGTTCTTC. It encodes CASSFPVSNEQFF.

The gene calls are TRBV11-3 and TRBJ2-7; 8 nucleotides line up with TRBD1. Germline CDR1 SGHNT, CDR2 YENEEA. J lost 3 bases, V lost 5 bases, and 9 bases had no gene match. The CDR3 is 15 residues long. The CDR3 region is CASSLPRQGNYEQYF. The CDR3 nucleotides read TGTGCCAGCAGCCTCCCCCGACAGGGGAACTACGAGCAGTACTTC.

The V and J genes are TRBV4-1 and TRBJ2-7; tentatively, D is TRBD1 (6 bases). Germline CDR1 is MGHRA and CDR2 is YSYEKL. This CDR3 has 20 amino acids. V gave up 0 bases and J gave up 0 bases, with 24 bases separating them. Here the CDR3 DNA reads TGCGCCAGCAGCCAAGATCACATAAACCCAGGACAGCCTTCCTCCTACGAGCAGTACTTC. Protein product: CASSQDHINPGQPSSYEQYF.

The genes are TRBV3-1 (or the pseudogene TRBV3-2) and TRBJ2-5; 8 bases fit TRBD2. This CDR3 region has 15 residues. The J segment lost 6 bases and the V segment lost 2 bases, leaving 8 bases of the junction unmatched. Germline V gene lookup returns CDR1 LGHDT and CDR2 YNNKEL (reference sequence). The CDR3 DNA reads as TGTGCCAGCAGCCAAAACGGGGGGGTGGAAAAGACCCAGTACTTC. Its translation is CASSQNGGVEKTQYF.

In nucleotides, the CDR3 is TGTGCCAGCAGCTTAGCCCGGGACAGGAGCTCCTACGAGCAGTACTTC. Amino acid sequence: CASSLARDRSSYEQYF. The chain couples TRBV7-4 to TRBJ2-7; 8 bases align to TRBD1. V was pared by 0 bases and J by 0 bases, with 4 bases of the junction left unmatched. This CDR3 contains 16 residues. From germline, CDR1 is SGHVT and CDR2 SQSDAQ.

The V and J genes are TRBV14 and TRBJ1-1, with D possibly matching TRBD1 (6 bases). The CDR3 covers 12 residues. V was clipped by 8 bases and J by 0 bases, with 7 bases between them. Germline CDR1 SGHDN, CDR2 FVKESK. The chain's CDR3 is CASGQLNTEAFF. The CDR3, as DNA: TGTGCCAGCGGACAGTTGAACACTGAAGCTTTCTTT.